This entry describes one TCR beta chain. The data are from a study of blood T cell repertoires in COVID-19. For the study at large: The United States, Italy and Spain were the sources of the acute and convalescent COVID-19 samples.

How the authors handled the data: Reference gene primer amplification yielded estimated nucleated cell counts. Sequencing was performed with immunoSEQ multiplex PCR; in TCRdb, only in-frame clones are kept and a portion is missing. D and trimming come from the DNA, and the V and J calls and clone size come from that table. The table includes about 200,000 clones, roughly four fifths detected once. The germline V and J ends were trimmed by 2 bases and 1 base, with 8 bases remaining between them. The CDR3 spans 14 residues. Germline V lookup: CDR1 KGHSH, CDR2 LQKENI. The sequenced sample consisted of peripheral blood. This chain uses TRBV18 with TRBJ1-1; D uncertain. This TCR derives from a human donor with acute or convalescent COVID-19. The donor label of this sample is uncertain. CDR3: CASSPSRQNTEAFF. For the CDR3, the DNA is TGTGCCAGCTCACCATCCCGACAGAACACTGAAGCTTTCTTT.